This TCR beta chain was recorded in a study of T cell responses to AZD1222 COVID-19 vaccine. The assay was immunoSEQ multiplex PCR, and TCRdb's table has in-frame clones only and misses some. The sample shows just under 90,000 clones, about 91% of them seen only once. In its sample, this clone was seen a few times. The input for sequencing was peripheral blood, taken on day 0 of MenACWY control vaccination. The receptor was derived from an adult in good health.

This chain's CDR3 is CATSVTTLVTDTQYF. DNA of the CDR3: TGTGCCACATCCGTAACAACGTTGGTCACAGATACGCAGTATTTT. The chain joins TRBV7-9 to TRBJ2-3; D remains unclear. The germline V and J ends were trimmed by 10 bases and 2 bases, with 19 bases remaining between them. Germline loops: CDR1 SEHNR, CDR2 FQNEAQ (reference sequence). The CDR3 has 15 amino acids.